Listed below are T cell receptor beta chains from one sample, sequenced in a study of T cells after posttransplantation cyclophosphamide. Sequencing was performed with immunoSEQ multiplex PCR; in TCRdb, only in-frame clones are kept and a portion is missing. Observed in the sample are about 38,000 clones, none of them singletons. The sample taken for sequencing was PBMCs. The receptor set was obtained from a man over 45 in good health, CMV-negative, and a related stem cell transplant donor. The conserved cysteine and the conserved F or W are not part of the CDR3 here. A D gene is named only where the DNA matches it firmly.

15,TRBV29-1,TRBD2,SARGGPHRGGTGELF
9,TRBV20-1,-,SARGPDGYT
17,TRBV5-1,TRBD2,ASSSGGTSGAHYQETQY
12,TRBV28,TRBD1,ASSLRTGWGTQY
12,TRBV18,TRBD1,ASSFDRGIDEQY
13,TRBV19,-,ASRPSGRRNTEAF
13,TRBV13,TRBD1,ASSLPGGEITEAF
14,TRBV7-9,-,ASSAGDRRSTDTQY
13,TRBV19,TRBD2,ASSIHLAGSYEQY
12,TRBV6-5,-,ASSSSGVPGELF
12,TRBV5-1,TRBD1,ASRETGTGGAQY
11,TRBV7-7,TRBD2,ASSPGTSGEQF
13,TRBV19,TRBD1,ASSGTGGSNQPQH
13,TRBV6-6,TRBD1,ASFDRGRNTGELF
13,TRBV29-1,TRBD1,SVGGQDATNEKLF
13,TRBV4-1,TRBD1,ASSPGQGARNEQF
12,TRBV27,TRBD1,ASRQGASTGELF
10,TRBV27,-,ASSSGVRTQY
7,TRBV6-6,-,ASAEAAF
11,TRBV7-9,-,ASSLMGGAEAF
14,TRBV4-2,-,ASSLTSGGDHNEQF
12,TRBV7-9,-,ASSSQTGNTEAF
11,TRBV7-9,-,ASSEDSQETQY
12,TRBV19,-,ASSIDWSSYEQY
15,TRBV29-1,TRBD2,SVEGLAGGIGTDTQY
12,TRBV6-5,TRBD1,ASRGTGVTDTQY
13,TRBV18,TRBD1,ASSPTGGRNYGYT
10,TRBV29-1,-,SVVYLGNTIY
12,TRBV7-3,-,ASSLYGSGNTIY
12,TRBV5-6,-,ASSWRGVSYEQY
12,TRBV4-1,TRBD1,ASSLTGGSDTQY
14,TRBV7-8,TRBD1,ASSSLRTGDSYEQY
13,TRBV6-1,-,ASNPQFSGANVLT
13,TRBV9,TRBD1,ASRAGTGAHYGYT
12,TRBV4-3,TRBD1,ASSQGQMSDTQY
10,TRBV10-3,-,AISGLNTEAF
13,TRBV29-1,-,SVEYRGHSTDTQY
17,TRBV7-2,-,ASRKKGIGDTDRSYEQY
14,TRBV9,TRBD2,ASSVSGSGIYNEQF
14,TRBV5-5,-,ASSLAVGQFNTEAF
13,TRBV27,TRBD2,ASSPSSGGELEQF
8,TRBV20-1,-,SARDNGYT
13,TRBV5-5,-,ASSLNSPVNTEAF
13,TRBV9,-,ASSPTGRGTGELF
12,TRBV15,TRBD1,ATSPPTGVGEQY
11,TRBV7-6,-,ASREGQNTEAF
12,TRBV9,TRBD1,ASSAWTGGNEQF
13,TRBV2,-,ASSLQGVENTEAF
12,TRBV6-5,-,ASNPAGTLYGYT
10,TRBV6-6,-,ASTRNEETQY
11,TRBV4-1,-,AISASWGDEQF
14,TRBV18,TRBD1,ASSVGTGWTNEKLF
13,TRBV6-5,TRBD1,ASSYAGQYNSPLH
12,TRBV5-1,-,ASSPPIQGTEAF
14,TRBV5-6,-,ASSFVGSSLNRELF
12,TRBV6-5,-,ASSYSRGKNIQY
13,TRBV7-2,-,ASSLVAGSNYGYT